This passage covers 23 T cell receptor beta chains from one sample sequenced in a study of CD8+ T cells in alopecia areata. TCR sequencing used cDNA made by reverse transcription of extracted RNA. The repertoire was sequenced with immunoSEQ multiplex PCR; TCRdb's copy has only in-frame clones and lacks some. The table has more than 200,000 clones, 64% seen once. Treatment specified: oral pan-JAK inhibitor, 5-10 mg twice daily. Material: CD4+ T cells sorted from blood, obtained at week 4, from a patient treated with tofacitinib. The receptors originated from a human donor with alopecia areata.

The rearrangement joins TRBV29-1 to TRBJ2-5; the match to TRBD1 covers 7 bases. Germline V gene sequence: CDR1 SQVTM, CDR2 ANQGSEA. This CDR3 region has 14 residues. Trimming removed 0 bases from V and 5 bases from J; junction bases left unmatched: 6. The CDR3 DNA is TGCAGCGTTGAAGATCAGACAGGGCGGGAGACCCAGTACTTC. This translates into CSVEDQTGRETQYF.

The chain is built from TRBV29-1 and TRBJ2-1; D may be TRBD1 or TRBD2 (5 bases each). CDR3 size: 15 residues. Trimming took off 6 bases at V and 0 bases at J, with 15 bases between the two ends. Germline V gives CDR1 SQVTM, CDR2 ANQGSEA. The CDR3: CSVVGTLSSYNEQFF. CDR3 sequence (DNA): TGCAGCGTCGTGGGGACGTTGAGCTCCTACAATGAGCAGTTCTTC.

The V gene is TRBV19, the J gene TRBJ1-5, with D maybe TRBD1 (6 bases). Germline V gives CDR1 LNHDA, CDR2 SQIVND (reference sequence). Trimming removed 9 bases at V and 2 bases at J, with 20 bases between. This CDR3 spans 16 amino acids. The CDR3 DNA reads TGTGCCAGCCAACACAGGGCTGATCGCGGCAATCAGCCCCAGCATTTT. This translates into CASQHRADRGNQPQHF.

The gene calls are TRBV2 and TRBJ1-5, with unresolved D. The CDR3 is 14 residues long. In germline, CDR1 is SNHLY, CDR2 FYNNEI. V was pared by 2 bases and J by 0 bases, with 5 bases between. The CDR3 sequence: CASSEPLSNQPQHF. CDR3 coding DNA: TGTGCCAGCAGTGAACCCCTTAGCAATCAGCCCCAGCATTTT.

The chain links TRBV7-2 to TRBJ2-5; 7 nucleotides agree with TRBD1. The CDR3 runs 13 residues. Germline V gene lookup returns CDR1 SGHTA and CDR2 FQGNSA. V dropped 4 bases and J dropped 7; count of bases not matched to a gene: 6. CDR3 region: CASSSDRDGTQYF. CDR3 coding DNA: TGTGCCAGCAGCTCAGACAGGGATGGGACCCAGTACTTC.

This clone occurred a few times. The V gene is TRBV29-1, the J gene TRBJ2-2, with D perhaps being TRBD1 or TRBD2 (5 bases each). With 4 bases removed from V and 1 base from J, the gap between germline ends came to 13 bases. Germline V lookup: CDR1 SQVTM, CDR2 ANQGSEA. This CDR3 has 15 amino acids. The CDR3 DNA follows: TGCAGCGTTGCTTGGGGGTCGGGGAACACCGGGGAGCTGTTTTTT. Amino acid sequence: CSVAWGSGNTGELFF.

This clone has just one count. The chain carries TRBV7-9 and TRBJ2-5; 8 nucleotides align to TRBD2. V was pared by 6 bases and J by 7 bases, with 16 bases of the junction left unmatched. The CDR3 contains 16 residues. From germline, CDR1 is SEHNR and CDR2 FQNEAQ (reference sequence). The CDR3 protein is CASSRSHRGREGTQYF. Written as DNA, the CDR3 is TGTGCCAGCAGTCGTTCACACCGGGGCCGGGAGGGGACCCAGTACTTC.

The J gene is TRBJ2-1, the V gene TRBV10-3, with no clear D. CDR1 and CDR2 (germline): ENHRY, SYGVKD. V shed 0 bases and J shed 7 bases, with 4 bases lying between them. CDR3 size: 12 residues. The CDR3 sequence: CAISESGNEQFF. CDR3 bases: TGTGCCATCAGTGAGTCGGGGAATGAGCAGTTCTTC.

V and J are TRBV7-2 and TRBJ1-6, with 9 bases lining up with TRBD1. The CDR3 is 17 residues long. Germline CDR1 is SGHTA and CDR2 is FQGNSA. The ends lost 5 bases at V and 6 bases at J; junction bases unmatched: 11. The CDR3 DNA sequence: TGTGCCAGCAGCCGCTTCCAACAGGGGGCTGGTAATTCACCCCTCCACTTT. It specifies CASSRFQQGAGNSPLHF.

As regards this clone: This same CDR3 is encoded by further DNA sequences in the sample. The chain uses TRBV5-1 and TRBJ2-3; D is ambiguous. There are 12 residues in the CDR3. V dropped 4 bases and J dropped 1 base, with 4 bases sitting between them. Germline V gene sequence: CDR1 SGHRS, CDR2 YFSETQ. DNA for the CDR3: TGCGCCAGCAGCCCGGGCACAGATACGCAGTATTTT. This codes for CASSPGTDTQYF. Combining the CDR3 with reference TRBV5-1 and TRBJ2-3 gives the whole variable domain KAGVTQTPRYLIKTRGQQVTLSCSPISGHRSVSWYQQTPGQGLQFLFEYFSETQRNKGNFPGRFSGRQFSNSRSEMNVSTLELGDSALYLCASSPGTDTQYFGPGTRLTVL.

V gene TRBV5-6 combines with J gene TRBJ2-1; TRBD1 aligns across 11 bases. Germline values: CDR1 SGHDT, CDR2 YYEEEE. The CDR3 contains 16 residues. V was clipped by 7 bases and J by 7 bases; unmatched bases: 13. CDR3 sequence reads: CASGTMDRGLGNEQFF. CDR3 nucleotide sequence: TGTGCCAGCGGAACTATGGACAGGGGGCTGGGAAATGAGCAGTTCTTC.

The chain employs TRBV11-3 and TRBJ1-1; D gene ambiguous. CDR3 size: 13 residues. Germline-derived CDR1 and CDR2 are SGHNT and YENEEA. The germline V and J ends were trimmed by 0 bases and 1 base, with 3 bases remaining between them. The CDR3 DNA follows: TGTGCCAGCAGCTTAGAAGGGAACACTGAAGCTTTCTTT. This encodes CASSLEGNTEAFF.

The rearrangement uses TRBV10-3 and TRBJ2-3; 12 bases line up with TRBD2. The CDR3 runs to 15 residues. The V segment lost 8 bases and the J segment 3 bases; nucleotides outside the gene matches: 6. From germline, CDR1 is ENHRY and CDR2 SYGVKD. Here the CDR3 reads CAIRRTSGETDTQYF. The CDR3 nucleotides are TGTGCCATCCGCCGGACTAGCGGGGAGACAGATACGCAGTATTTT.

This sequence joins TRBV29-1 and TRBJ2-1, with 9 nucleotides matching TRBD2. Germline-derived CDR1 and CDR2 are SQVTM and ANQGSEA. The CDR3 consists of 16 residues. Germline trimming cut 2 bases from V and 7 bases from J; bases unmatched to any gene: 12. CDR3 coding DNA: TGCAGCGTTGAATCTCCCCTAGCGGGGCAGTTGAATGAGCAGTTCTTC. Its translation is CSVESPLAGQLNEQFF.

In its sample, this clone was seen a few times. The rearrangement uses TRBV13 and TRBJ1-5; D call uncertain. The CDR3 contains 17 residues. V lost 3 bases to trimming and J lost 3 bases, with 18 bases between them. Germline-derived CDR1 and CDR2 are PRHDT and FYEKMQ (reference sequence). DNA for the CDR3: TGTGCCAGCAGCTTGGGCCTGACTTCGCAGTCCAATCAGCCCCAGCATTTT. It is translated as CASSLGLTSQSNQPQHF.

This chain connects TRBV14 to TRBJ1-1, with D hard to call. Trimming removed 4 bases from V and 1 base from J, with 7 bases in between. Germline V gene lookup returns CDR1 SGHDN and CDR2 FVKESK. This CDR3 contains 13 residues. The CDR3 loop is CASSPTTNTEAFF. The CDR3 nucleotides are TGTGCCAGCAGCCCGACAACGAACACTGAAGCTTTCTTT.

The chain joins TRBV15 to TRBJ2-3; D is possibly TRBD1 (5 bases). The germline V and J ends were trimmed by 8 bases and 9 bases, with 18 bases remaining between them. The CDR3 covers 13 residues. Per the germline V gene, CDR1 is LNHNV and CDR2 is YYDKDF (reference sequence). Here the CDR3 DNA reads TGTGCCACCGCGGCACGGTGGCAGGGCACGCAGTATTTT. Amino acids: CATAARWQGTQYF.

The rearrangement joins TRBV7-2 to TRBJ1-2; D is perhaps TRBD1 (5 bases). The germline CDR1 and CDR2 sequences are SGHTA and FQGNSA. This CDR3 spans 15 amino acids. V gave up 4 bases and J gave up 4 bases, with 16 bases separating them. Here the CDR3 reads CASSSPPGRAYGYTF. CDR3 in DNA: TGTGCCAGCAGCTCTCCCCCGGGACGGGCCTATGGCTACACCTTC.

This chain joins TRBV6-1 and TRBJ2-3, with a possible D match to TRBD1 (6 bases). CDR1 and CDR2 (germline): MNHNS, SASEGT. This CDR3 is built from 17 residues. The ends were cut back, 0 bases at V and 3 bases at J, with 16 bases in the middle. The CDR3 is CASSEARGISGTDTQYF. DNA for the CDR3: TGTGCCAGCAGTGAAGCAAGGGGGATATCGGGTACAGATACGCAGTATTTT.

The chain carries TRBV5-1 and TRBJ2-3; tentative D call: TRBD1 (5 bases). The CDR3 covers 13 residues. Trimming took 0 bases from V and 6 from J, leaving 8 bases between them. Per germline, CDR1 SGHRS and CDR2 YFSETQ. The CDR3 is CASSLVAGDTQYF. For the CDR3, the DNA is TGCGCCAGCAGCTTGGTTGCAGGGGATACGCAGTATTTT.

As concerns this clone: This CDR3 is also generated by other DNA sequences in the sample. The rearrangement uses TRBV29-1 and TRBJ2-6, with D unresolved. The germline CDR1 and CDR2 sequences are SQVTM and ANQGSEA. This CDR3 spans 13 amino acids. Deletions cut 3 bases from V and 0 bases from J, with 3 bases between. This CDR3 is CSVEGSGANVLTF. The CDR3 nucleotides read TGCAGCGTTGAGGGCTCTGGGGCCAACGTCCTGACTTTC.

A few counts support this clone. This chain links TRBV6-5 with TRBJ2-5, with 7 bases that match TRBD2. The CDR3 extends over 15 amino acids. Germline CDR1 is MNHEY and CDR2 is SVGAGI. J gave up 5 bases and V 0 bases, and 6 bases lay outside the gene matches. DNA of the CDR3: TGTGCCAGCAGTTACTCGGGAGGGACGCCGGAGACCCAGTACTTC. Translated, it gives CASSYSGGTPETQYF.

The chain links TRBV27 to TRBJ1-1; D remains unclear. The CDR3 consists of 12 residues. V lost 8 bases and J 9 bases, leaving 16 bases between the germline ends. From germline, CDR1 is MNHEY and CDR2 SMNVEV (reference sequence). The CDR3 sequence: CASSDVMRKAFF. The DNA for the CDR3 is TGTGCCAGCTCAGACGTAATGAGGAAAGCTTTCTTT.